This TCR beta chain is from a study of blood T cell repertoires in COVID-19. The germline V gene has CDR1 SEHNR and CDR2 FQNEAQ (reference sequence). This CDR3 is 12 amino acids long. V shed 5 bases and J shed 5 bases, with 9 bases lying between them. Authors' analysis steps: For nucleated cells, counts were estimated from reference gene primer amplification. The assay was immunoSEQ multiplex PCR, and TCRdb's table has in-frame clones only and misses some. The DNA gave D and trimming, while V, J and clone size come from that table. This repertoire shows 150,000 to 200,000 clones, roughly 80% found once; its top ten account for around 6.9%.

The sequence was collected from a man in his sixties with acute or convalescent COVID-19. Sequencing used peripheral blood. This chain links TRBV7-9 with TRBJ1-2; D is possibly TRBD1 (5 bases). CDR3 protein: CASSPEGYGYTF. For the CDR3, the DNA is TGTGCCAGCAGCCCGGAGGGGTATGGCTACACCTTC.